This T cell receptor beta chain was identified in a study of T cell repertoires in ileal Crohn's disease (dated by TCRdb to between 2018 and 2021). At the level of the whole study: The median duration of disease was approximately 8.3 years, and at the time of surgery around 36% of patients were active smokers. A total of around 170 mucosal samples from roughly 60 patients were sequenced, collected from several sites on the surgical specimen as well as at postoperative endoscopy. Roughly half of the patients were given postoperative therapy, with fewer than 12 receiving thiopurines and 15 to 20 receiving anti-TNF agents. TCR repertoire analysis was done in about 59 Crohn's disease patients from a prospective multicentre cohort. Running in parallel with the study was a multicentre cohort set up to find predictors of early endoscopic recurrence following ileocolonic resection. Endoscopic postoperative recurrence was defined by a Rutgeerts score above i0. All patients had surgery for a complication: stricturing disease in 61% and penetrating disease in 39%.

Roughly 0.55 micrograms of biopsy DNA per sample were submitted for commercial TCRB immunosequencing. Adaptive Biotechnology amplified the CDR3 regions from genomic DNA with a two-step multiplex PCR designed to control amplification bias. Primers covering every V and J gene segment were used in the first PCR, while barcodes and Illumina adapters were added in the second PCR. An Illumina instrument was used to sequence the CDR3 libraries. As for the original processing: The analysis used both the pipelines supplied by the vendor and custom analysis of the raw data in R/Bioconductor with R version 3.3.0. Clonality, ranging from 0 to 1, was calculated as the inverse of the normalised Shannon entropy of all productive clones. High-frequency clones were defined as the share of the repertoire occupied by the top 100 clones, with only clones passing a 95% confidence test being retained. The Simpson index measured repertoire diversity, and the Morisita-Horn index measured overlap between samples. The table comes from immuneACCESS by way of TCRdb, which keeps in-frame sequences with V and J called. Part of the clones is missing from these tables; in studies checked, under half for an unresolved V gene and the rest for unknown reasons. D and trimming were read from the DNA, whereas the V and J calls and clone size are those reported in that table. This sample gives approximately 30,000 clones in total; about four fifths of them show up just once. The top ten clones comprise under 20% of the sample.

Results and caveats for the whole study, not just this receptor: Higher percentages of high-frequency clones at the time of surgery were linked to endoscopic recurrence, and every patient with clonality above 26.8% (18/57) had recurrence. Mucosal CD4 and CD8 T cells were sorted and sequenced only in a subgroup of patients, the size of which was not stated. A significantly higher proportion of clonal expansions was observed in active smokers at surgery than in non-smokers (about 25% vs 20%, p=0.02). Sorted CD8 T cells carried more high-frequency clones than CD4 T cells, suggesting mucosal expansions were mainly CD8.

This clone was picked up a small number of times. It lacks a known antigen. The record has no base qualities; no much larger clone is one base away. At the junction V is shortened by 1 base and J by 6 bases; bases outside the gene matches: 6. Taken from cysteine to phenylalanine, the CDR3 has 16 residues. Only CDR3 DNA remains: 48 bases, in frame from the first base. For CDR1 and CDR2, the germline V gene lists LGHNA and YNFKEQ. Eligible patients were adults with ileal or ileocolonic Crohn's disease who had an indication for ileocolonic resection. Whole ileal mucosal biopsies were kept frozen at -80 degrees C prior to DNA extraction. Genomic DNA was isolated from frozen whole biopsies using a TRizol-based method, and the DNA was quantified with a NanoDrop 2000 spectrophotometer.

The source is an adult with Crohn's disease. Input material: ileal tissue. Recombination connected TRBV4-2 to TRBJ2-3; the central 11 bases match TRBD2. The DNA sequence is given as TGTGCCAGCAGCCAAGGGGTAGCGGGGGGGCAGGATACGCAGTATTTT. This sequence encodes CASSQGVAGGQDTQYF.